These T cell receptor beta chains were read from a single sample in a study of shared clonotypes between healthy human individuals. Libraries were prepared by immunoSEQ multiplex PCR; TCRdb keeps only in-frame clonotypes and omits some of them. This table has about a million clones, about 74% appearing once. The source material was memory CD4+ T cells sorted from blood. These receptors all stem from a man younger than 35 in good health. Both conserved end residues are part of each CDR3. D genes are given only for firm matches. Size values are once, few and many counts, or a class for expanded clones, and some rows have none.

cdr3_aa: CASSSGSTDTQYF
cdr3_nt: TGCGCCAGCAGCTCAGGGAGCACAGATACGCAGTATTTT
clone_size: .
j_call: TRBJ2-3
v_call: TRBV5-1
cdr3_length: 13
d_call: .

cdr3_aa: CASSPGASWETQYF
cdr3_nt: TGCGCCAGCAGCCCCGGTGCTTCATGGGAGACCCAGTACTTC
clone_size: .
j_call: TRBJ2-5
v_call: TRBV5-1
cdr3_length: 14
d_call: .

cdr3_aa: CAISTGTSLREQYF
cdr3_nt: TGTGCCATCAGTACCGGGACTAGCCTCCGCGAGCAGTACTTC
clone_size: few
j_call: TRBJ2-7
v_call: TRBV10-3
cdr3_length: 14
d_call: TRBD2

cdr3_aa: CASSLLTGPNYGYTF
cdr3_nt: TGTGCCAGCAGTTTGCTTACAGGGCCTAACTATGGCTACACCTTC
clone_size: once
j_call: TRBJ1-2
v_call: TRBV27
cdr3_length: 15
d_call: .

cdr3_aa: CASSGGEETQYF
cdr3_nt: TGTGCCAGCAGTGGAGGGGAAGAGACCCAGTACTTC
clone_size: .
j_call: TRBJ2-5
v_call: TRBV25-1
cdr3_length: 12
d_call: .

cdr3_aa: CASSQGQVDGSPLHF
cdr3_nt: TGCGCCAGCAGTCAAGGACAGGTCGACGGGTCACCCCTCCACTTT
clone_size: .
j_call: TRBJ1-6
v_call: TRBV4-3
cdr3_length: 15
d_call: TRBD1

cdr3_aa: CASSLRSTGETQYF
cdr3_nt: TGTGCTAGCAGCCTCAGGTCCACCGGGGAGACCCAGTACTTC
clone_size: .
j_call: TRBJ2-5
v_call: TRBV7-7
cdr3_length: 14
d_call: .

cdr3_aa: CASSAGGTGIGNTIYF
cdr3_nt: TGTGCCAGCAGTGCGGGGGGGACAGGGATTGGAAACACCATATATTTT
clone_size: .
j_call: TRBJ1-3
v_call: TRBV6-1
cdr3_length: 16
d_call: TRBD1

cdr3_aa: CASSFNTGIGNTIYF
cdr3_nt: TGTGCCAGCAGCTTCAACACAGGGATCGGAAACACCATATATTTT
clone_size: .
j_call: TRBJ1-3
v_call: TRBV7-9
cdr3_length: 15
d_call: .

cdr3_aa: CASSLGLADYNEQFF
cdr3_nt: TGTGCCAGCAGCTTGGGACTAGCGGATTACAATGAGCAGTTCTTC
clone_size: .
j_call: TRBJ2-1
v_call: TRBV5-6
cdr3_length: 15
d_call: TRBD2

cdr3_aa: CASSQGGYEQYF
cdr3_nt: TGCGCCAGCAGCCAAGGGGGGTACGAGCAGTACTTC
clone_size: few
j_call: TRBJ2-7
v_call: TRBV4-1
cdr3_length: 12
d_call: .

cdr3_aa: CASSYGTSYEQYF
cdr3_nt: TGTGCCAGCAGCTATGGGACTTCCTACGAGCAGTACTTC
clone_size: .
j_call: TRBJ2-7
v_call: TRBV28
cdr3_length: 13
d_call: .

cdr3_aa: CASSAVGRGRGGNSPLHF
cdr3_nt: TGTGCCAGCAGCGCCGTCGGACGGGGGCGGGGTGGTAATTCACCCCTCCACTTT
clone_size: .
j_call: TRBJ1-6
v_call: TRBV5-4
cdr3_length: 18
d_call: .

cdr3_aa: CASSRPRTLRDQAYEQYF
cdr3_nt: TGCGCCAGCAGTCGTCCTAGGACACTGCGGGACCAGGCCTACGAGCAGTACTTC
clone_size: few
j_call: TRBJ2-7
v_call: TRBV23-1
cdr3_length: 18
d_call: .

cdr3_aa: CASSRYEQYF
cdr3_nt: TGTGCCAGCAGCCGCTACGAGCAGTACTTC
clone_size: .
j_call: TRBJ2-7
v_call: TRBV7-9
cdr3_length: 10
d_call: .

cdr3_aa: CASTTRGQGPSGANVLTF
cdr3_nt: TGTGCCAGCACCACCCGGGGACAGGGCCCCTCTGGGGCCAACGTCCTGACTTTC
clone_size: .
j_call: TRBJ2-6
v_call: TRBV27
cdr3_length: 18
d_call: TRBD1

cdr3_aa: CASSLNRDYGYTF
cdr3_nt: TGCGCCAGCAGCTTGAACAGGGACTATGGCTACACCTTC
clone_size: few
j_call: TRBJ1-2
v_call: TRBV5-1
cdr3_length: 13
d_call: .

cdr3_aa: CASSKGGTSGRRIPYEQYF
cdr3_nt: TGTGCCAGCAGCAAAGGCGGAACTAGCGGGAGGCGGATTCCCTACGAGCAGTACTTC
clone_size: .
j_call: TRBJ2-7
v_call: TRBV21-1
cdr3_length: 19
d_call: .

cdr3_aa: CAISGQPHQPQHF
cdr3_nt: TGTGCCATCAGCGGACAGCCCCATCAGCCCCAGCATTTT
clone_size: .
j_call: TRBJ1-5
v_call: TRBV10-3
cdr3_length: 13
d_call: .

cdr3_aa: CASSSPADSGASYEQYF
cdr3_nt: TGTGCCAGCAGTTCTCCAGCGGATAGCGGAGCCTCCTACGAGCAGTACTTC
clone_size: .
j_call: TRBJ2-7
v_call: TRBV28
cdr3_length: 17
d_call: .

cdr3_aa: CASSRKGREGRETQYF
cdr3_nt: TGCGCCAGCAGCCGGAAGGGGCGGGAGGGCCGAGAGACCCAGTACTTC
clone_size: few
j_call: TRBJ2-5
v_call: TRBV4-1
cdr3_length: 16
d_call: TRBD2

cdr3_aa: CASSLASGGVETQYF
cdr3_nt: TGTGCCAGCAGCTTAGCTAGCGGGGGGGTGGAGACCCAGTACTTC
clone_size: .
j_call: TRBJ2-5
v_call: TRBV7-2
cdr3_length: 15
d_call: TRBD2

cdr3_aa: CASSLGGQGYGYTF
cdr3_nt: TGTGCCAGCAGCTTAGGGGGACAGGGCTATGGCTACACCTTC
clone_size: .
j_call: TRBJ1-2
v_call: TRBV7-2
cdr3_length: 14
d_call: TRBD1

cdr3_aa: CASSSGIQETQYF
cdr3_nt: TGTGCCAGCAGCTCCGGGATCCAAGAGACCCAGTACTTC
clone_size: .
j_call: TRBJ2-5
v_call: TRBV11-2
cdr3_length: 13
d_call: .

cdr3_aa: CASSQGGSHTGELFF
cdr3_nt: TGTGCCAGCAGCCAGGGGGGCTCACACACCGGGGAGCTGTTTTTT
clone_size: .
j_call: TRBJ2-2
v_call: TRBV7-9
cdr3_length: 15
d_call: .

cdr3_aa: CASSLGDRGSPLHF
cdr3_nt: TGTGCCAGCAGCTTGGGAGACAGGGGGTCACCCCTCCACTTT
clone_size: .
j_call: TRBJ1-6
v_call: TRBV5-8
cdr3_length: 14
d_call: TRBD1

cdr3_aa: CASSLDEGTGRRTFYGYTF
cdr3_nt: TGTGCCAGCAGCTTAGATGAAGGGACAGGGAGAAGAACCTTCTATGGCTACACCTTC
clone_size: once
j_call: TRBJ1-2
v_call: TRBV11-2
cdr3_length: 19
d_call: TRBD1

cdr3_aa: CASSRSIIHPLHF
cdr3_nt: TGTGCCAGTAGCCGGAGTATAATTCACCCCCTCCACTTT
clone_size: .
j_call: TRBJ1-6
v_call: TRBV19
cdr3_length: 13
d_call: .

cdr3_aa: CASSVRGGMDTIYF
cdr3_nt: TGTGCCAGCAGCGTACGGGGTGGAATGGACACCATATATTTT
clone_size: few
j_call: TRBJ1-3
v_call: TRBV9
cdr3_length: 14
d_call: .

cdr3_aa: CASSSKAGGRGELFF
cdr3_nt: TGTGCCAGCAGCTCTAAAGCGGGAGGCCGGGGGGAGCTGTTTTTT
clone_size: .
j_call: TRBJ2-2
v_call: TRBV7-9
cdr3_length: 15
d_call: TRBD2

cdr3_aa: CAISASLAGEVGEQYF
cdr3_nt: TGTGCCATCAGTGCATCACTAGCGGGAGAGGTGGGCGAGCAGTACTTC
clone_size: .
j_call: TRBJ2-7
v_call: TRBV10-3
cdr3_length: 16
d_call: TRBD2

cdr3_aa: CAIRGQGNTGELFF
cdr3_nt: TGTGCCATCAGGGGACAGGGTAACACCGGGGAGCTGTTTTTT
clone_size: .
j_call: TRBJ2-2
v_call: TRBV10-3
cdr3_length: 14
d_call: TRBD1

cdr3_aa: CASSLARSEWGYTF
cdr3_nt: TGTGCCAGCAGCTTAGCGAGAAGCGAGTGGGGCTACACCTTC
clone_size: once
j_call: TRBJ1-2
v_call: TRBV7-9
cdr3_length: 14
d_call: .

cdr3_aa: CASSYDGRNTIYF
cdr3_nt: TGTGCCAGCAGTTACGACGGACGAAACACCATATATTTT
clone_size: few
j_call: TRBJ1-3
v_call: TRBV6-5
cdr3_length: 13
d_call: .

cdr3_aa: CASSLVGGYEQYF
cdr3_nt: TGTGCCAGCAGCTTGGTAGGAGGGTACGAGCAGTACTTC
clone_size: .
j_call: TRBJ2-7
v_call: TRBV5-4
cdr3_length: 13
d_call: .

cdr3_aa: CASSVQISGNTIYF
cdr3_nt: TGTGCCAGCAGTGTACAGATCTCTGGAAACACCATATATTTT
clone_size: .
j_call: TRBJ1-3
v_call: TRBV6-1
cdr3_length: 14
d_call: .

cdr3_aa: CASSPYRYYEQYF
cdr3_nt: TGTGCCAGCAGCCCGTACAGGTACTACGAGCAGTACTTC
clone_size: .
j_call: TRBJ2-7
v_call: TRBV11-2
cdr3_length: 13
d_call: .

cdr3_aa: CASRPDARWGAQHF
cdr3_nt: TGTGCCAGCAGACCGGACGCCCGCTGGGGAGCCCAGCATTTT
clone_size: .
j_call: TRBJ1-5
v_call: TRBV27
cdr3_length: 14
d_call: .

cdr3_aa: CASGHAGTGVYEQYF
cdr3_nt: TGTGCCAGCGGGCACGCCGGGACAGGGGTGTACGAGCAGTACTTC
clone_size: .
j_call: TRBJ2-7
v_call: TRBV25-1
cdr3_length: 15
d_call: TRBD1

cdr3_aa: CASSRAGVAVETQYF
cdr3_nt: TGCGCCAGCAGCCGAGCGGGAGTCGCCGTGGAGACCCAGTACTTC
clone_size: .
j_call: TRBJ2-5
v_call: TRBV4-1
cdr3_length: 15
d_call: TRBD2

cdr3_aa: CASSIDQGSDGYTF
cdr3_nt: TGTGCCAGTAGTATAGACCAGGGGTCGGATGGCTACACCTTC
clone_size: .
j_call: TRBJ1-2
v_call: TRBV19
cdr3_length: 14
d_call: .

cdr3_aa: CATHLGQGYTGELFF
cdr3_nt: TGTGCCACCCATCTGGGACAGGGGTACACCGGGGAGCTGTTTTTT
clone_size: .
j_call: TRBJ2-2
v_call: TRBV6-6
cdr3_length: 15
d_call: TRBD1

cdr3_aa: CASRPPGLYTDTQYF
cdr3_nt: TGTGCCAGCAGACCTCCGGGACTCTACACAGATACGCAGTATTTT
clone_size: .
j_call: TRBJ2-3
v_call: TRBV11-2
cdr3_length: 15
d_call: .

cdr3_aa: CAWSGGGGDYGYTF
cdr3_nt: TGTGCCTGGAGTGGTGGGGGAGGTGACTATGGCTACACCTTC
clone_size: .
j_call: TRBJ1-2
v_call: TRBV30
cdr3_length: 14
d_call: .

cdr3_aa: CASSLYYSVGNEQFF
cdr3_nt: TGTGCCAGCAGTTTATATTACTCCGTTGGGAATGAGCAGTTCTTC
clone_size: .
j_call: TRBJ2-1
v_call: TRBV27
cdr3_length: 15
d_call: .

cdr3_aa: CASSFRSGLNTEAFF
cdr3_nt: TGTGCCAGCAGCTTCCGTTCAGGGTTGAACACTGAAGCTTTCTTT
clone_size: few
j_call: TRBJ1-1
v_call: TRBV7-2
cdr3_length: 15
d_call: .

cdr3_aa: CASSLQDGASPKETQYF
cdr3_nt: TGTGCCAGCAGCCTGCAGGACGGCGCTTCCCCAAAAGAGACCCAGTACTTC
clone_size: .
j_call: TRBJ2-5
v_call: TRBV12-1
cdr3_length: 17
d_call: .

cdr3_aa: CASSAGLPRDEQFF
cdr3_nt: TGTGCCAGCAGTGCGGGTCTTCCACGGGATGAGCAGTTCTTC
clone_size: .
j_call: TRBJ2-1
v_call: TRBV2
cdr3_length: 14
d_call: .

cdr3_aa: CASSVRGRTDTQYF
cdr3_nt: TGTGCCAGCAGTGTCAGGGGCCGCACAGATACGCAGTATTTT
clone_size: .
j_call: TRBJ2-3
v_call: TRBV6-1
cdr3_length: 14
d_call: .

cdr3_aa: CASSLPLAGAPDTQYF
cdr3_nt: TGTGCCAGCAGCTTACCGCTAGCGGGGGCACCAGATACGCAGTATTTT
clone_size: .
j_call: TRBJ2-3
v_call: TRBV7-6
cdr3_length: 16
d_call: TRBD2

cdr3_aa: CASTLQGGRFAGELFF
cdr3_nt: TGTGCCAGTACATTACAGGGAGGACGTTTCGCCGGGGAGCTGTTTTTT
clone_size: few
j_call: TRBJ2-2
v_call: TRBV19
cdr3_length: 16
d_call: .

cdr3_aa: CASRRFGVLQETQYF
cdr3_nt: TGTGCCAGCAGGCGATTTGGTGTCTTGCAAGAGACCCAGTACTTC
clone_size: .
j_call: TRBJ2-5
v_call: TRBV11-2
cdr3_length: 15
d_call: .

cdr3_aa: CASSSSLARSYGYTF
cdr3_nt: TGTGCCAGCAGCTCATCCTTAGCCAGGAGCTATGGCTACACCTTC
clone_size: few
j_call: TRBJ1-2
v_call: TRBV13
cdr3_length: 15
d_call: .

cdr3_aa: CASSVGWDGRSEQYF
cdr3_nt: TGTGCCAGCAGCGTAGGCTGGGACGGTCGGTCCGAGCAGTACTTC
clone_size: .
j_call: TRBJ2-7
v_call: TRBV9
cdr3_length: 15
d_call: .